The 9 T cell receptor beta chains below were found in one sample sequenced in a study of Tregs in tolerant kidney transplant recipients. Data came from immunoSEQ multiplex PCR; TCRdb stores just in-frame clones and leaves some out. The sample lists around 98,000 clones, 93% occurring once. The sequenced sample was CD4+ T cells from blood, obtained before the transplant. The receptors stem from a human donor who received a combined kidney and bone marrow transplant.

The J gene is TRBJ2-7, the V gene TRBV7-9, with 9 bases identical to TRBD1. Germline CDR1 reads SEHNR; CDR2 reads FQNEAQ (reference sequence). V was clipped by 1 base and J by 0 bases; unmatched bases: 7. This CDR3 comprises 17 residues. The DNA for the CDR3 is TGTGCCAGCAGCTTAGGGACAGGGGCTACAATCTCCTACGAGCAGTACTTC. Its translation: CASSLGTGATISYEQYF. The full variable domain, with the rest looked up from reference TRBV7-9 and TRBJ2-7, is DTGVSQNPRHKITKRGQNVTFRCDPISEHNRLYWYRQTLGQGPEFLTYFQNEAQLEKSRLLSDRFSAERPKGSFSTLEIQRTEQGDSAMYLCASSLGTGATISYEQYFGPGTRLTVT.

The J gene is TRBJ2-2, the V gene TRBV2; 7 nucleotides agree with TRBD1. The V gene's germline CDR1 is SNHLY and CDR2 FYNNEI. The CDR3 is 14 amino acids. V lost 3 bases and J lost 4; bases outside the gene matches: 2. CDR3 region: CASSDDRATGELFF. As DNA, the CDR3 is TGTGCCAGCAGTGATGACAGGGCCACCGGGGAGCTGTTTTTT.

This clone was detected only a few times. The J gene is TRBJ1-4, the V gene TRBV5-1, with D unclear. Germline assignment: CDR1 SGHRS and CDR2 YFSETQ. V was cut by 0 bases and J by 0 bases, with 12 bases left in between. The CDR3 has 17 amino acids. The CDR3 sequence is CASSLVPSTATNEKLFF. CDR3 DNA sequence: TGCGCCAGCAGCTTGGTCCCCTCTACTGCAACTAATGAAAAACTGTTTTTT.

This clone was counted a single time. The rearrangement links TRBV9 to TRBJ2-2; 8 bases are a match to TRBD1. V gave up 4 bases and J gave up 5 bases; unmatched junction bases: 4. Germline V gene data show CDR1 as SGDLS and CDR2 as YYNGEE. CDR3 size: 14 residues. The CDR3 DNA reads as TGTGCCAGCAGCCCAAGGACAGGGACCGGGGAGCTGTTTTTT. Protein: CASSPRTGTGELFF.

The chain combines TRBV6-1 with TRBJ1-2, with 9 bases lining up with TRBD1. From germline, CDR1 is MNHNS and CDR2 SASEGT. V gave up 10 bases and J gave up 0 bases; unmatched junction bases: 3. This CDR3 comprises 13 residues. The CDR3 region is CATDRGANYGYTF. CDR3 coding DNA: TGTGCCACCGACAGGGGGGCTAACTATGGCTACACCTTC.

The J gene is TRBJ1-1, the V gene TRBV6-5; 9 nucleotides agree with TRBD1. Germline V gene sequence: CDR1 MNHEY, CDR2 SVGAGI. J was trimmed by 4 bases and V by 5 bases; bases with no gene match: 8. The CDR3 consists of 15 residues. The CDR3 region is CASSRTGTGITEAFF. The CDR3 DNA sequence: TGTGCCAGCAGTCGAACCGGGACAGGGATCACTGAAGCTTTCTTT.

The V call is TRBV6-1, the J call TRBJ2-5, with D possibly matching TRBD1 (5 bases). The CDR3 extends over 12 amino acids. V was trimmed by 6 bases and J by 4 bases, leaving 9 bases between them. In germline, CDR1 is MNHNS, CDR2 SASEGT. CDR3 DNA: TGTGCCAGCAGACCCAGGGCAGAGACCCAGTACTTC. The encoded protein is CASRPRAETQYF.

DNA of the CDR3: TGTGCCAGCAGCACTTACAGGGGGGCGGACACTGAAGCTTTCTTT. It codes for CASSTYRGADTEAFF. The gene calls are TRBV9 and TRBJ1-1; 8 positions match TRBD1. With V trimmed by 4 bases and J by 3 bases, 8 bases remained unmatched. CDR1 and CDR2 (germline): SGDLS, YYNGEE. CDR3 length: 15 residues.

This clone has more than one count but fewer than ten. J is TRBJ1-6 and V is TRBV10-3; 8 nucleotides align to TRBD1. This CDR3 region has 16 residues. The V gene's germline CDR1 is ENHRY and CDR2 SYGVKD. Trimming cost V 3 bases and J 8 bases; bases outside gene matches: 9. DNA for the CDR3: TGTGCCATCAGTGACAGGGGGCTTATCTTGGATTCACCCCTCCACTTT. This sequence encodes CAISDRGLILDSPLHF.